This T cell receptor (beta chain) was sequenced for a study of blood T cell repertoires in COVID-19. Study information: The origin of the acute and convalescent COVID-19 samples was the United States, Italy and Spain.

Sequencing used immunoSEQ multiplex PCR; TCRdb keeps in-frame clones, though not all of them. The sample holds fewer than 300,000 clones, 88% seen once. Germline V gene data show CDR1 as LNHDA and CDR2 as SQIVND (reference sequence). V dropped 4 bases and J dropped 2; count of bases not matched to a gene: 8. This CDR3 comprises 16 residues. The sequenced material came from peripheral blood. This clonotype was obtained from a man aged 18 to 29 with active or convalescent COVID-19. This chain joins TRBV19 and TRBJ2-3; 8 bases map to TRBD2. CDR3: CASSTPRGGNTDTQYF. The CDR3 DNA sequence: TGTGCCAGTAGTACCCCTCGCGGGGGGAACACAGATACGCAGTATTTT.